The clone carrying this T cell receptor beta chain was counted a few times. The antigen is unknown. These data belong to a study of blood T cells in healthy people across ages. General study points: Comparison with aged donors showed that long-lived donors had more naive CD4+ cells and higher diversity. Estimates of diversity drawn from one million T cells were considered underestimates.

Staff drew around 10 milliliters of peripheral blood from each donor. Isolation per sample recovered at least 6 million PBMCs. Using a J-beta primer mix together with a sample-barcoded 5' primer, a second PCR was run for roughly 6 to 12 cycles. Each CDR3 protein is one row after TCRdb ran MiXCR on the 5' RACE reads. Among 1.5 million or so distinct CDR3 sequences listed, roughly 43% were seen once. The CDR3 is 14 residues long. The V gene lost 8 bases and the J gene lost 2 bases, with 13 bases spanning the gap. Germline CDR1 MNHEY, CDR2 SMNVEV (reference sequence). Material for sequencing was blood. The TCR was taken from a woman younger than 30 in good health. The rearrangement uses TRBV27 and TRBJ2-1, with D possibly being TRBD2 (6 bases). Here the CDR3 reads CASAIAAAYNEQFF. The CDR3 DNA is TGTGCCAGCGCAATAGCGGCGGCCTACAATGAGCAGTTCTTC.